This T cell receptor beta chain was retrieved from a study of cytomegalovirus exposure and HLA in healthy donors. Primers included in the PCR were 60 Vbeta and 13 Jbeta primers. TCRdb keeps only in-frame clones here, not all; method: immunoSEQ multiplex PCR. The profile covers about 120,000 clones, with about four fifths appearing a single time and around 1.5% taken by the ten largest. The CDR3 is 14 residues long. Per germline, CDR1 LNHDA and CDR2 SQIVND (reference sequence). With 1 base removed from V and 3 bases from J, the gap between germline ends came to 9 bases. Notes on this clone: This specimen includes other DNA sequences encoding the same CDR3.

The clonotype was recovered from a woman aged 18-35 years in good health and CMV-seronegative. Sequencing was carried out using PBMCs. The chain links TRBV19 to TRBJ1-2; no reliable D call. The CDR3 DNA reads TGTGCCAGTAGTATAGGAGGCGGCGACTATGGCTACACCTTC. Protein sequence: CASSIGGGDYGYTF.